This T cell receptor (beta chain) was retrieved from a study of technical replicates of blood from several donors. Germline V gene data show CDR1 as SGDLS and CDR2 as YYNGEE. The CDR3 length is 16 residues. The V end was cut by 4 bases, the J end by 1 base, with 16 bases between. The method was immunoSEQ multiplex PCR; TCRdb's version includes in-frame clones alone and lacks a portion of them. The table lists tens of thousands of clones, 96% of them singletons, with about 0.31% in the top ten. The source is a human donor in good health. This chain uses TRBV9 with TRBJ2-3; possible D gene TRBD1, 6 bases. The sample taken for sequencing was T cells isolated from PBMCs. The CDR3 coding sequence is TGTGCCAGCAGCCTATCCGGACAGCTTGGCACAGATACGCAGTATTTT. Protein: CASSLSGQLGTDTQYF.